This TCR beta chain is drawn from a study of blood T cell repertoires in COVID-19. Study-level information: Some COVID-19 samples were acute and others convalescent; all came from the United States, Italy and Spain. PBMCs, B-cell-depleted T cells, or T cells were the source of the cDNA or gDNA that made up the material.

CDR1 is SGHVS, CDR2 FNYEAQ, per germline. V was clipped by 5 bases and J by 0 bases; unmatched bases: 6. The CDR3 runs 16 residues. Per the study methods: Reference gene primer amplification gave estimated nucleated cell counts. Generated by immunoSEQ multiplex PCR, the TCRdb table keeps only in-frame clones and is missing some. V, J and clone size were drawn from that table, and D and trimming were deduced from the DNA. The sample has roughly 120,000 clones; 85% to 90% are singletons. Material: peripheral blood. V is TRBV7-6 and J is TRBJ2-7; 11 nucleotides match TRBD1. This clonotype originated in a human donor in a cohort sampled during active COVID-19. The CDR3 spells CASSPVGTGGSYEQYF. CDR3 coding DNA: TGTGCCAGCAGCCCAGTCGGGACAGGGGGCTCCTACGAGCAGTACTTC.